This is a list of T cell receptor beta chains from one sample in a study of cytomegalovirus exposure and HLA in healthy donors. Clones were sequenced by immunoSEQ multiplex PCR, and TCRdb holds only the in-frame ones, with some missing. The data contain 220,000 or so clones, over 70% of them singletons. Sequenced input: PBMCs. The receptors derive from a woman younger than 45 in good health and CMV-seropositive. The CDR3 runs from the conserved cysteine through the conserved F or W. The order of the fields is clone size, D gene, V gene, J gene, CDR3 DNA, CDR3 protein. A D gene is named only where the DNA matches it firmly. Clone size is given for some rows only: seen once, a few or many times, or a class if the clone is expanded.

clone size: once; D gene: TRBD2; V gene: TRBV13; J gene: TRBJ2-3; CDR3 DNA: TGTGCCAGCACCCTGGTGGGACTACCCACAGATACGCAGTATTTT; CDR3 protein: CASTLVGLPTDTQYF
clone size: .; D gene: TRBD1; V gene: TRBV6-5; J gene: TRBJ2-5; CDR3 DNA: TGTGCCAGCAGTAAATGGGACAGAAGAGAGACCCAGTACTTC; CDR3 protein: CASSKWDRRETQYF
clone size: .; D gene: .; V gene: TRBV6-4; J gene: TRBJ2-1; CDR3 DNA: TGTGCCAGCAGTGACTCGGCTGGAGACTACAATGAGCAGTTCTTC; CDR3 protein: CASSDSAGDYNEQFF
clone size: .; D gene: TRBD2; V gene: TRBV7-2; J gene: TRBJ2-2; CDR3 DNA: TGTGCCAGCAGCTTTGGGGGAGGGGCCGGGGAGCTGTTTTTT; CDR3 protein: CASSFGGGAGELFF
clone size: .; D gene: .; V gene: TRBV6-5; J gene: TRBJ2-3; CDR3 DNA: TGTGCCAGCAGAAAAGGTCGGAGCACAGATACGCAGTATTTT; CDR3 protein: CASRKGRSTDTQYF
clone size: once; D gene: .; V gene: TRBV5-1; J gene: TRBJ2-1; CDR3 DNA: TGCGCCAGCAGCCCAAGAAGGGGACGACAGTTCTTC; CDR3 protein: CASSPRRGRQFF
clone size: .; D gene: TRBD1; V gene: TRBV27; J gene: TRBJ1-1; CDR3 DNA: TGTGCCAGCAGTTTATCGGGACAGGGCCGGGGCACTGAAGCTTTCTTT; CDR3 protein: CASSLSGQGRGTEAFF
clone size: .; D gene: TRBD2; V gene: TRBV7-3; J gene: TRBJ2-1; CDR3 DNA: TGTGCCAGCAGCCCTTTATTAGCGGGAGGGCCAGGCAATGAGCAGTTCTTC; CDR3 protein: CASSPLLAGGPGNEQFF
clone size: .; D gene: .; V gene: TRBV6-1; J gene: TRBJ2-5; CDR3 DNA: TGTGCCAGCAGTGAAGCCGGAGGGCGCGGGGAGGTAGAGACCCAGTACTTC; CDR3 protein: CASSEAGGRGEVETQYF
clone size: .; D gene: .; V gene: TRBV7-2; J gene: TRBJ2-1; CDR3 DNA: TGTGCCAGCAGCTTAGGACAGACCTACAATGAGCAGTTCTTC; CDR3 protein: CASSLGQTYNEQFF
clone size: once; D gene: .; V gene: TRBV27; J gene: TRBJ2-1; CDR3 DNA: TGTGCCAGCAGTTTCGGAAAACAGGAATCCTACAATGAGCAGTTCTTC; CDR3 protein: CASSFGKQESYNEQFF
clone size: .; D gene: .; V gene: TRBV5-6; J gene: TRBJ2-7; CDR3 DNA: TGTGCCAGCAGCTTGGCCTTCGGTGGGTCTCGGGAGCAGTACTTC; CDR3 protein: CASSLAFGGSREQYF
clone size: .; D gene: .; V gene: TRBV11-3; J gene: TRBJ2-7; CDR3 DNA: TGTGCCAGCAGCCCCGGGACATCCCCCTACGAGCAGTACTTC; CDR3 protein: CASSPGTSPYEQYF
clone size: few; D gene: .; V gene: TRBV7-2; J gene: TRBJ1-2; CDR3 DNA: TGTGCCAGCAGCCTCACACCGTATGGCTACACCTTC; CDR3 protein: CASSLTPYGYTF
clone size: .; D gene: .; V gene: TRBV28; J gene: TRBJ1-1; CDR3 DNA: TGTGCCAGCAGTGGGGAGGGACACCTGAACACTGAAGCTTTCTTT; CDR3 protein: CASSGEGHLNTEAFF
clone size: .; D gene: .; V gene: TRBV7-3; J gene: TRBJ2-2; CDR3 DNA: TGTGCCAGCAGCTTAGTTGCCAACACCGGGGAGCTGTTTTTT; CDR3 protein: CASSLVANTGELFF
clone size: .; D gene: .; V gene: TRBV6-1; J gene: TRBJ1-1; CDR3 DNA: TGTGCCAGCACCTTGACGGAAGCACTGAACACTGAAGCTTTCTTT; CDR3 protein: CASTLTEALNTEAFF
clone size: .; D gene: .; V gene: TRBV11-2; J gene: TRBJ2-5; CDR3 DNA: TGTGCCAGCAGCTCAGGGGAATGGGAGACCCAGTACTTC; CDR3 protein: CASSSGEWETQYF
clone size: once; D gene: .; V gene: TRBV29-1; J gene: TRBJ1-2; CDR3 DNA: TGCAGCGTTGACGACGACAGGACAGCAACTAACTATGGCTACACCTTC; CDR3 protein: CSVDDDRTATNYGYTF
clone size: .; D gene: .; V gene: TRBV27; J gene: TRBJ2-1; CDR3 DNA: TGTGCCAGCAGTTTATCGATGACCCAGGGACCCGTTCGGACCCAGCAGTTCTTC; CDR3 protein: CASSLSMTQGPVRTQQFF
clone size: .; D gene: .; V gene: TRBV28; J gene: TRBJ2-7; CDR3 DNA: TGTGCCAGCAGTTCTCTGGGAACGGCTAAGTACGAGCAGTACTTC; CDR3 protein: CASSSLGTAKYEQYF
clone size: .; D gene: .; V gene: TRBV27; J gene: TRBJ2-6; CDR3 DNA: TGTGCCAGCAGCCAACCCCTGCCTGGGGCCAACGTCCTGACTTTC; CDR3 protein: CASSQPLPGANVLTF
clone size: .; D gene: TRBD1; V gene: TRBV6-6; J gene: TRBJ2-7; CDR3 DNA: TGTGCCAGTTCACCAGGGGGCCCGGAGTACTTC; CDR3 protein: CASSPGGPEYF
clone size: .; D gene: .; V gene: TRBV5-1; J gene: TRBJ2-5; CDR3 DNA: TGCGCCAGCAGCTTGGTTGTTAGGGCACAAGAGACCCAGTACTTC; CDR3 protein: CASSLVVRAQETQYF
clone size: .; D gene: TRBD1; V gene: TRBV29-1; J gene: TRBJ1-1; CDR3 DNA: TGCAGCGTGGGACAGGCGAACACTGAAGCTTTCTTT; CDR3 protein: CSVGQANTEAFF
clone size: .; D gene: .; V gene: TRBV5-5; J gene: TRBJ2-7; CDR3 DNA: TGTGCCAGCAGCTTGGGCCAGGGACTCTACGAGCAGTACTTC; CDR3 protein: CASSLGQGLYEQYF
clone size: .; D gene: .; V gene: TRBV6-5; J gene: TRBJ1-5; CDR3 DNA: TGTGCCAGCAGTTTCATTCACGGGCCCCAGCATTTT; CDR3 protein: CASSFIHGPQHF
clone size: .; D gene: .; V gene: TRBV4-2; J gene: TRBJ2-1; CDR3 DNA: TGTGCCAGCAGCCAAGAATCGAGCTCCTACAATGAGCAGTTCTTC; CDR3 protein: CASSQESSSYNEQFF